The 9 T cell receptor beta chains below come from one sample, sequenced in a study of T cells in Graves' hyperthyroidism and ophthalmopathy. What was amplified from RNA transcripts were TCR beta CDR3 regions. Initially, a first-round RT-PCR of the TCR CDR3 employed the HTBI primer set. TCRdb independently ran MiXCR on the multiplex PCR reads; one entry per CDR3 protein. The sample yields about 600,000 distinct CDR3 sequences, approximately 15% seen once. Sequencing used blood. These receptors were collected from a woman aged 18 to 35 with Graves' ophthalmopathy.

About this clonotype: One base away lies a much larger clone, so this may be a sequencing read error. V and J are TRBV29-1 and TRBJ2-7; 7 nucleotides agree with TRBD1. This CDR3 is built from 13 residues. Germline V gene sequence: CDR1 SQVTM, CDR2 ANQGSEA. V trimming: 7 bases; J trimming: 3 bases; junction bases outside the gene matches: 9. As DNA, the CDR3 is TGCAGCGCTGGAGACAGGGTGAACTACGAGCAGTACTTC. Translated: CSAGDRVNYEQYF.

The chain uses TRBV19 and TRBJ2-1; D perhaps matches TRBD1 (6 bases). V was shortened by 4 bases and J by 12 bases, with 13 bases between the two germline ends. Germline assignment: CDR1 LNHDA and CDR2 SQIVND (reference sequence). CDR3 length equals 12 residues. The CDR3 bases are TGTGCCAGTAGTACAACCGGGACACTGCAGTTCTTC. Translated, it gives CASSTTGTLQFF. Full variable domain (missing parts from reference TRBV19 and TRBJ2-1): DGGITQSPKYLFRKEGQNVTLSCEQNLNHDAMYWYRQDPGQGLRLIYYSQIVNDFQKGDIAEGYSVSREKKESFPLTVTSAQKNPTAFYLCASSTTGTLQFFGPGTRLTVL.

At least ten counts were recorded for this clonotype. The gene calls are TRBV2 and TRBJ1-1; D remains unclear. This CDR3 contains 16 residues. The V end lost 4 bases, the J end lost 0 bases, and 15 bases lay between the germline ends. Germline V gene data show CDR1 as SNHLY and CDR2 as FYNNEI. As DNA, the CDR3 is TGTGCCAGCAGTGCCGGAGAGACTTATCTGAACACTGAAGCTTTCTTT. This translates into CASSAGETYLNTEAFF.

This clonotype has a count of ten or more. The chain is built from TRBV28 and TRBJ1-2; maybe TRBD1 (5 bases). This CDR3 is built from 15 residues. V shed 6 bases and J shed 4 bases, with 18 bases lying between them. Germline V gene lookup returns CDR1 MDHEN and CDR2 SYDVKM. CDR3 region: CASSSTLRGGYGYTF. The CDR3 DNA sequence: TGTGCCAGCAGCTCCACACTCCGGGGGGGCTATGGCTACACCTTC.

In nucleotides, the CDR3 is TGTGCCAGTAGTATAGATCACTACTTTTCCTACGAGCAGTACTTC. Amino acids: CASSIDHYFSYEQYF. J is TRBJ2-7 and V is TRBV19, with D unresolved. Trimming took off 0 bases at V and 1 base at J, with 10 bases between the two ends. Germline-derived CDR1 and CDR2 are LNHDA and SQIVND (reference sequence). This CDR3 is built from 15 residues. Complete variable domain (other parts from reference TRBV19 and TRBJ2-7): DGGITQSPKYLFRKEGQNVTLSCEQNLNHDAMYWYRQDPGQGLRLIYYSQIVNDFQKGDIAEGYSVSREKKESFPLTVTSAQKNPTAFYLCASSIDHYFSYEQYFGPGTRLTVT.

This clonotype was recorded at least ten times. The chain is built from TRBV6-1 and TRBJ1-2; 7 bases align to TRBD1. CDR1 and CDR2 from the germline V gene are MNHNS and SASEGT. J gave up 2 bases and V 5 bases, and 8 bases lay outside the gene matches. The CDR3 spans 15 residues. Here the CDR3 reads CASSPYRGVNYGYTF. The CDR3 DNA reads TGTGCCAGCAGTCCCTACAGGGGCGTGAACTATGGCTACACCTTC.

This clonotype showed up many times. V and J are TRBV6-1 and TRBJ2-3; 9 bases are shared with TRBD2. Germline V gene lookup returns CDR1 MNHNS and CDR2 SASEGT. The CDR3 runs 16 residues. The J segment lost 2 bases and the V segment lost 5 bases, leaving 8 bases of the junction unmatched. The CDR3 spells CASSYLIAGATDTQYF. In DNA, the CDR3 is TGTGCCAGCAGTTATCTGATAGCGGGAGCCACAGATACGCAGTATTTT.

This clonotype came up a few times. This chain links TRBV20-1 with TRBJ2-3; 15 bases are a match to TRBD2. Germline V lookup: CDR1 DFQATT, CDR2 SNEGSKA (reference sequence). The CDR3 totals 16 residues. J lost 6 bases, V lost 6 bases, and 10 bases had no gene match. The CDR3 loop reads CSATGLAGGVGDTQYF. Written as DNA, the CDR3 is TGCAGTGCGACCGGACTAGCGGGAGGGGTTGGGGATACGCAGTATTTT.

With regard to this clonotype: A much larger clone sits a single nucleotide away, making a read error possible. The CDR3: CASSRTSGIAYEQYF. CDR3 in DNA: TGTGCCAGCAGCCGGACTAGCGGGATAGCCTACGAGCAGTACTTC. This sequence joins TRBV7-9 and TRBJ2-7, with 12 bases lining up with TRBD2. Germline V gene data show CDR1 as SEHNR and CDR2 as FQNEAQ (reference sequence). With V trimmed by 5 bases and J by 2 bases, 4 bases remained unmatched. CDR3 length equals 15 residues.